The clone carrying this TCR beta chain was counted between two and nine times. Its antigen is not known. The CDR3 extends over 14 amino acids. Germline V lookup: CDR1 GTSNPN, CDR2 SVGIG (reference sequence). Between the trimmed V and J ends, which lost 0 bases and 9 bases, there was a span of 15 bases. Together with a sample-barcoded 5' primer, a J-beta primer mix was included in a second PCR lasting roughly 6 to 12 cycles. Each cDNA molecule, via a template-switch adaptor with 12 random nucleotides, was tagged. TCRdb itself ran the 5' RACE reads through MiXCR, one entry per CDR3 protein. In the table there are 1.5 million to 2 million distinct CDR3 sequences, over 25% of which are singletons. These data belong to a study of blood T cells in healthy people across ages. Overall study findings and caveats: In older individuals, TCR beta diversity per million T cells was lower, falling roughly linearly with age. As naive T cell percentage varied, TCR beta diversity correlated strongly with it.

The TCR was taken from a young woman in good health. The material sequenced was blood. This chain uses TRBV30 with TRBJ1-5; possibly TRBD1 for D (5 bases). CDR3 sequence reads: CAWSVALSGGPQHF. CDR3 nucleotide sequence: TGTGCCTGGAGTGTGGCACTTTCGGGGGGGCCCCAGCATTTT.